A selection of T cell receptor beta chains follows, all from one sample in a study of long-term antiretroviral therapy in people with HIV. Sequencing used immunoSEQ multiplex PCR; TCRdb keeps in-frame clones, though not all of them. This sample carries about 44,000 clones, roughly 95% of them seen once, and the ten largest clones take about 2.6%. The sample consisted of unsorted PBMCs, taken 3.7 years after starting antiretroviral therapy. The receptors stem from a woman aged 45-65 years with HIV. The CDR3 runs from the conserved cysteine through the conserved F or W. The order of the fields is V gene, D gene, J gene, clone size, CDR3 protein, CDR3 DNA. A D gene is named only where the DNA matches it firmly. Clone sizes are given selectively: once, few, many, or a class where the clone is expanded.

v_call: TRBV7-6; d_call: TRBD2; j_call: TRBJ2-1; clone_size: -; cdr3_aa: CASSSDSPGLAGGYLNEQFF; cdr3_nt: TGTGCCAGCAGCTCGGATTCACCGGGACTAGCGGGGGGATATCTCAATGAGCAGTTCTTC
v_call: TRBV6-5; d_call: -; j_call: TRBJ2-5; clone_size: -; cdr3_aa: CASSFSAAQETQYF; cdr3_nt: TGTGCCAGCAGTTTTTCGGCAGCACAAGAGACCCAGTACTTC
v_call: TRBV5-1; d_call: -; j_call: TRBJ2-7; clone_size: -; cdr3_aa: CASSLAGLPSYEQYF; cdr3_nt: TGCGCCAGCAGCTTGGCCGGCTTACCCTCCTACGAGCAGTACTTC
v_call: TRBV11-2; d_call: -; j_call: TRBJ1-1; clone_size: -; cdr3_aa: CASSLGKRTEAFF; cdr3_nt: TGTGCCAGCAGCTTAGGTAAGAGGACCGAAGCTTTCTTT
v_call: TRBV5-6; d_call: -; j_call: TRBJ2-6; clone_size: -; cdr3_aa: CASSFTGANVLTF; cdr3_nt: TGTGCCAGCAGCTTTACTGGGGCCAACGTCCTGACTTTC
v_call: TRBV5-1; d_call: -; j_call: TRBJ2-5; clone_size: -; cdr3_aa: CASSLEQGASETQYF; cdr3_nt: TGCGCCAGCAGCTTGGAACAGGGAGCTTCAGAGACCCAGTACTTC
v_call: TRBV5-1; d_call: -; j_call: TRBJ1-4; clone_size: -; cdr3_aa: CASSLQLTNEKLFF; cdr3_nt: TGCGCCAGCAGCTTACAGCTAACTAATGAAAAACTGTTTTTT
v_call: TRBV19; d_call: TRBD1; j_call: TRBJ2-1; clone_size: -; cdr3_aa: CASSIIAGGANYNEQFF; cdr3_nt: TGTGCCAGTAGTATTATCGCAGGGGGCGCCAACTACAATGAGCAGTTCTTC
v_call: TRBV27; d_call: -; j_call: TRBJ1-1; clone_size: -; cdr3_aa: CASAPGLGTEAFF; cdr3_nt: TGTGCCAGCGCTCCCGGGTTAGGGACTGAAGCTTTCTTT
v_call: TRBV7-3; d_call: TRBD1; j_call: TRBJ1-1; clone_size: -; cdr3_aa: CASSLTRDRRNEAFF; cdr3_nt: TGTGCCAGCAGCTTAACACGGGACAGGAGAAACGAAGCTTTCTTT
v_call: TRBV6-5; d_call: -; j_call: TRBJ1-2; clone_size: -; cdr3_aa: CASRSQGRAYGYTF; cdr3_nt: TGTGCCAGCCGCAGTCAGGGAAGGGCCTATGGCTACACCTTC
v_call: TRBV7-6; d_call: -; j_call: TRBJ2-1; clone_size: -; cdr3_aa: CASTGPPLYNEQFF; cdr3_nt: TGTGCCAGCACCGGCCCTCCTCTTTACAATGAGCAGTTCTTC
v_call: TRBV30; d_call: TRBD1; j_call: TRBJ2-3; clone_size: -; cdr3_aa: CAWIGTGAPTDTQYF; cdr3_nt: TGTGCCTGGATAGGGACAGGGGCCCCCACAGATACGCAGTATTTT
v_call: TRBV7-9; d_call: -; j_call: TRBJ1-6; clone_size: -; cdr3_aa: CASSPDPGSPLHF; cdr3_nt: TGTGCCAGCAGCCCGGACCCCGGTTCACCCCTCCACTTT
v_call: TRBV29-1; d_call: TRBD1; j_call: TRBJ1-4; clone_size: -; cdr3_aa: CSVAGTGGATNEKLFF; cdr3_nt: TGCAGCGTTGCTGGGACAGGGGGCGCAACTAATGAAAAACTGTTTTTT
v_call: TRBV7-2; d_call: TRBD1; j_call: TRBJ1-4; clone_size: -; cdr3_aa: CASSRTGVTNEKLFF; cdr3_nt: TGTGCCAGCAGCCGCACAGGGGTGACTAATGAAAAACTGTTTTTT
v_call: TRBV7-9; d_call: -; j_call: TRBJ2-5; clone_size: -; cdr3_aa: CASSLGHSGEETQYF; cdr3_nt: TGTGCCAGCAGCTTAGGGCATAGTGGGGAAGAGACCCAGTACTTC
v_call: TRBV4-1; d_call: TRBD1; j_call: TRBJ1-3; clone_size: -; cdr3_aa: CASSQSQGGAGNTIYF; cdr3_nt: TGCGCCAGCAGCCAGTCTCAGGGGGGCGCTGGAAACACCATATATTTT
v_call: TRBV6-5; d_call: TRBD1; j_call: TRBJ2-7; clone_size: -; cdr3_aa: CASSQQQGVLYEQYF; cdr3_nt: TGTGCCAGCAGTCAACAACAGGGGGTTCTTTACGAGCAGTACTTC
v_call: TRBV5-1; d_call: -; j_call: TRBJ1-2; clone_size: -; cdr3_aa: CASSSGPPGSRGYTF; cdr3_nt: TGCGCCAGCAGCTCTGGGCCGCCAGGGTCAAGGGGCTACACCTTC
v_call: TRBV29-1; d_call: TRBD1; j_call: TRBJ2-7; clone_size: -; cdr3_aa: CSVSRTGNYHEQYF; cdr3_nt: TGCAGCGTTTCCAGGACAGGGAATTATCACGAGCAGTACTTC
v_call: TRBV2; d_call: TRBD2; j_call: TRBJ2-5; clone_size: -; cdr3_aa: CASSESPPGLAGETQYF; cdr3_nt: TGTGCCAGCAGTGAATCACCCCCGGGACTAGCGGGGGAGACCCAGTACTTC
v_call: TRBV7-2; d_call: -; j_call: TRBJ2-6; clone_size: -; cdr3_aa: CASSWAGASGANVLTF; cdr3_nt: TGTGCCAGCAGCTGGGCGGGGGCGTCGGGGGCCAACGTCCTGACTTTC
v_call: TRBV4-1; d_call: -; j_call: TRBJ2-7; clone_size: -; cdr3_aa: CASSQDQADRYEQYF; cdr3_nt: TGCGCCAGCAGCCAAGACCAAGCTGATAGGTACGAGCAGTACTTC
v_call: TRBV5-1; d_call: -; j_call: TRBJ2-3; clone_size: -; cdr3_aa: CASSLEGVGSDTQYF; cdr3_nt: TGCGCCAGCAGCTTGGAGGGGGTGGGTTCAGATACGCAGTATTTT
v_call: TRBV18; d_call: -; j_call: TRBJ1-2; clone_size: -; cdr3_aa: CASSLPNSGMGRIYGYTF; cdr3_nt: TGTGCCAGCTCACTACCGAACTCTGGAATGGGACGCATCTATGGCTACACCTTC
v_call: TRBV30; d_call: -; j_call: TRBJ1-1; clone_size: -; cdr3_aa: CAWSVRDTEAFF; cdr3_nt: TGTGCCTGGAGTGTTAGGGACACTGAAGCTTTCTTT
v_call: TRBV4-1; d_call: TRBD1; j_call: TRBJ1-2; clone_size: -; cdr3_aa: CASSQGGGQGLWFSYGYTF; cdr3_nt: TGCGCCAGCAGCCAAGGTGGGGGACAGGGACTGTGGTTTTCGTATGGCTACACCTTC
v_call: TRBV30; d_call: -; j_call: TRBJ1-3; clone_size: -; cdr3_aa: CALETGGSGNTIYF; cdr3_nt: TGTGCCCTGGAAACCGGGGGATCTGGAAACACCATATATTTT
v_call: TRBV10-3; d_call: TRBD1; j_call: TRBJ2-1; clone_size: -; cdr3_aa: CAIKGQGTISYNEQFF; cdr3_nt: TGTGCCATCAAGGGACAGGGGACCATCTCCTACAATGAGCAGTTCTTC
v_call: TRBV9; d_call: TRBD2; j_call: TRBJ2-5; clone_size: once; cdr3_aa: CASSPHRASGGETQYF; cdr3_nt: TGTGCCAGCAGCCCTCACCGGGCTAGCGGGGGAGAGACCCAGTACTTC
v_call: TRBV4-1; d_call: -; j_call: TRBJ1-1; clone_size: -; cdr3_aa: CASSQDPGAGNTEAFF; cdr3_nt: TGCGCCAGCAGCCAAGATCCCGGGGCGGGGAACACTGAAGCTTTCTTT
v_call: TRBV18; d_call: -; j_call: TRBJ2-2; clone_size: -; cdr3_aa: CASSPLSQRQWTRELFF; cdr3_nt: TGTGCCAGCTCACCGTTGTCTCAGAGACAGTGGACCCGGGAGCTGTTTTTT
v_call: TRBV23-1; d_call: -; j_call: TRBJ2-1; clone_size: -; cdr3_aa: CASSPGAVGNEQFF; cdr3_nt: TGCGCCAGCTCCCCCGGGGCGGTGGGGAATGAGCAGTTCTTC
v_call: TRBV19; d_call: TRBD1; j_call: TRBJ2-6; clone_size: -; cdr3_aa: CASSIGTGGAGNVLTF; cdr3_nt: TGTGCCAGTAGTATAGGGACAGGGGGCGCGGGCAACGTCCTGACTTTC
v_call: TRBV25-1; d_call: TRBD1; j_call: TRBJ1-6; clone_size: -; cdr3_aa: CASSEFQGASPLHF; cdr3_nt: TGTGCCAGCAGTGAATTCCAGGGGGCTTCACCCCTCCACTTT
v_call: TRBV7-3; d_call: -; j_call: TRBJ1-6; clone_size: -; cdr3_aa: CASSLGGGYPLHF; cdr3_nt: TGTGCCAGCAGCTTAGGGGGGGGATACCCCCTCCACTTT
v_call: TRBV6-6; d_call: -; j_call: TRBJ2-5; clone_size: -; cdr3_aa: CASSWQETQYF; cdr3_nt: TGTGCCAGCAGTTGGCAAGAGACCCAGTACTTC
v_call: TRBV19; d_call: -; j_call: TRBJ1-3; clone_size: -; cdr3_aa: CASKGRAGNTIYF; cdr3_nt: TGTGCCAGCAAGGGGAGAGCTGGAAACACCATATATTTT
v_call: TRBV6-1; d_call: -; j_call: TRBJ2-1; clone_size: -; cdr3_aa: CASSEEKDAYNEQFF; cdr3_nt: TGTGCCAGCAGTGAAGAGAAAGACGCTTACAATGAGCAGTTCTTC
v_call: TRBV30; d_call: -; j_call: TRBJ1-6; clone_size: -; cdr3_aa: CAWTRGQGNSPLHF; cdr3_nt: TGTGCCTGGACCCGAGGCCAGGGGAATTCACCCCTCCACTTT
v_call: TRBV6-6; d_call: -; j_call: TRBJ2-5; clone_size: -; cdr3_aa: CASSYGGWGQETQYF; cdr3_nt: TGTGCCAGCAGTTACGGGGGATGGGGTCAAGAGACCCAGTACTTC
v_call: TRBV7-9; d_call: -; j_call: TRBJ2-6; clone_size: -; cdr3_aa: CASSLQVSGANVLTF; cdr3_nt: TGTGCCAGCAGCCTTCAGGTATCTGGGGCCAACGTCCTGACTTTC
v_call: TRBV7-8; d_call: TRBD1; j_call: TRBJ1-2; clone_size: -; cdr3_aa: CASSLTSRQGKGYTF; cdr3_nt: TGTGCCAGCAGCTTAACTTCGCGACAGGGAAAGGGCTACACCTTC
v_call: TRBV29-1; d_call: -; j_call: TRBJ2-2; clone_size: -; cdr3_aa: CSASPQALTGELFF; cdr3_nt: TGCAGCGCCAGCCCCCAGGCCCTAACCGGGGAGCTGTTTTTT